The clone carrying this TCR beta chain was counted at least ten times. The sample belongs to a study of early T cells in non-severe SARS-CoV-2 infection. Overall study: Sequencing was performed on bulk RNA from unsorted whole blood, leaving chains unpaired.

Germline assignment: CDR1 SNHLY and CDR2 FYNNEI. This CDR3 has 14 residues. V lost 6 bases, J lost 6 bases, and 7 bases stayed unmatched. Individual cDNA molecules were tagged with unique molecular identifiers, the study reported. TCRdb re-called the 5' RACE reads with MiXCR, one entry per CDR3 protein. Of 30,000 to 40,000 distinct CDR3 sequences listed, around 7% are singletons. Specimen: whole blood, collected at baseline. The gene calls are TRBV2 and TRBJ2-2; 7 bases map to TRBD1. This receptor was taken from an adult who was a healthcare worker with PCR-confirmed SARS-CoV-2 infection or an uninfected control (not recorded which). CDR3 amino acids: CASSPIQGAGELFF. The CDR3 nucleotides are TGTGCCAGCAGCCCGATCCAGGGGGCCGGGGAGCTGTTTTTT.